A selection of T cell receptor beta chains follows, all from one sample in a study of T cell repertoires in ileal Crohn's disease. The protocol was immunoSEQ multiplex PCR, while the TCRdb copy is restricted to in-frame clones and leaves out a portion. The sample has over 14,000 clones; more than 80% are singletons. The sequenced sample was ileal tissue. The receptors were gathered from an adult with Crohn's disease. Both conserved end residues are part of each CDR3. The D gene is left open where the match is weak. Some rows mark clone size as missing; the rest say once, few, many or name a class of expanded clone.

cdr3_nt: TGCGCCAGCAGCCTCCCTACGCCCCGTTTTCAGGGGAACAACTATGGCTACACCTTC
cdr3_aa: CASSLPTPRFQGNNYGYTF
d_call: -
j_call: TRBJ1-2
v_call: TRBV4-1
clone_size: -

cdr3_nt: TGTGCCAGCAGTGATAGGACAGGGGGCAATAGAGGCTACACCTTC
cdr3_aa: CASSDRTGGNRGYTF
d_call: TRBD1
j_call: TRBJ1-2
v_call: TRBV6-1
clone_size: -

cdr3_nt: TGTGCCAGCAGTGAACCCCCTCTGGGGCCGAGCTCCTACGAGCAGTACTTC
cdr3_aa: CASSEPPLGPSSYEQYF
d_call: -
j_call: TRBJ2-7
v_call: TRBV2
clone_size: -

cdr3_nt: TGTGCCAGCAGCCAAGGCCGGGCGGTGAGGGAGGGCCTTTTTTCTGGGGCCAACGTCCTGACTTTC
cdr3_aa: CASSQGRAVREGLFSGANVLTF
d_call: TRBD2
j_call: TRBJ2-6
v_call: TRBV4-2
clone_size: few

cdr3_nt: TGCGCCAGCAGCCAAAAAACCGGGACAGGGGGCTTCTATGGCTACACCTTC
cdr3_aa: CASSQKTGTGGFYGYTF
d_call: TRBD1
j_call: TRBJ1-2
v_call: TRBV4-1
clone_size: -

cdr3_nt: TGTGCCAGCAGTGAACGACAGGGGATGAATATGATTTCTGGAAACACCATATATTTT
cdr3_aa: CASSERQGMNMISGNTIYF
d_call: TRBD1
j_call: TRBJ1-3
v_call: TRBV6-1
clone_size: -

cdr3_nt: TGCGCCAGCAGCTGGACAGGCCCAGAAAAACTGTTTTTT
cdr3_aa: CASSWTGPEKLFF
d_call: TRBD1
j_call: TRBJ1-4
v_call: TRBV5-1
clone_size: -

cdr3_nt: TGCGCCAGCAGCGTTGGTCAGGGTTATGGCTACACCTTC
cdr3_aa: CASSVGQGYGYTF
d_call: -
j_call: TRBJ1-2
v_call: TRBV10-1
clone_size: few

cdr3_nt: TGTGCCAGCAGCCGCGACTCGCTTGCAGATACGCAGTATTTT
cdr3_aa: CASSRDSLADTQYF
d_call: -
j_call: TRBJ2-3
v_call: TRBV7-2
clone_size: -

cdr3_nt: TGTGCCAGCGGACAGGGGGGTAACTATGGCTACACCTTC
cdr3_aa: CASGQGGNYGYTF
d_call: TRBD1
j_call: TRBJ1-2
v_call: TRBV28
clone_size: -

cdr3_nt: TGTGCCAGTAGTATTGGGGTAGGGGGCGGTCAGCCCCAGCATTTT
cdr3_aa: CASSIGVGGGQPQHF
d_call: TRBD1
j_call: TRBJ1-5
v_call: TRBV19
clone_size: once

cdr3_nt: TGTGCCAGCAGCTGGACTGCTAACCAGCCCCAGCATTTT
cdr3_aa: CASSWTANQPQHF
d_call: -
j_call: TRBJ1-5
v_call: TRBV6-5
clone_size: -

cdr3_nt: TGTGCCAGCTCACCTTATTCGACAGGGAGTAATGAAAAACTGTTTTTT
cdr3_aa: CASSPYSTGSNEKLFF
d_call: TRBD1
j_call: TRBJ1-4
v_call: TRBV18
clone_size: -

cdr3_nt: TGTGCCAGCAGCCTCCCCGCAGGGATGGGGGGTGAGCAGTTCTTC
cdr3_aa: CASSLPAGMGGEQFF
d_call: -
j_call: TRBJ2-1
v_call: TRBV5-8
clone_size: -

cdr3_nt: TGTGCCAGCAGTTTTGCGGGGGCAGATACGCAGTATTTT
cdr3_aa: CASSFAGADTQYF
d_call: TRBD2
j_call: TRBJ2-3
v_call: TRBV27
clone_size: once

cdr3_nt: TGTGCCAGCAGCTTAGTTCCGGGGTATCGGTCACCCCTCCACTTT
cdr3_aa: CASSLVPGYRSPLHF
d_call: -
j_call: TRBJ1-6
v_call: TRBV11-2
clone_size: few

cdr3_nt: TGCGCCAGCAGCTTGGAGGCGAGCGGGACGCTTCGGGCAGATACGCAGTATTTT
cdr3_aa: CASSLEASGTLRADTQYF
d_call: TRBD2
j_call: TRBJ2-3
v_call: TRBV5-1
clone_size: -

cdr3_nt: TGTGCCAGCAGCCGGGACAGGGACACTGAAGCTTTCTTT
cdr3_aa: CASSRDRDTEAFF
d_call: TRBD1
j_call: TRBJ1-1
v_call: TRBV5-4
clone_size: -

cdr3_nt: TGTGCCAGCAGCTTAGAGTTTAGCGGGACTGAGCAGTTCTTC
cdr3_aa: CASSLEFSGTEQFF
d_call: TRBD2
j_call: TRBJ2-1
v_call: TRBV7-2
clone_size: few

cdr3_nt: TGCGCCAGCAGCTTGGGACAGGGAATGAACACTGAAGCTTTCTTT
cdr3_aa: CASSLGQGMNTEAFF
d_call: TRBD1
j_call: TRBJ1-1
v_call: TRBV5-1
clone_size: few

cdr3_nt: TGTGCCAGCAGTTACTGGACAGAGAACACCGGGGAGCTGTTTTTT
cdr3_aa: CASSYWTENTGELFF
d_call: -
j_call: TRBJ2-2
v_call: TRBV6-5
clone_size: -

cdr3_nt: TGCGCCAGCAGCTTGGAAGGGGGCACCACTGAAGCTTTCTTT
cdr3_aa: CASSLEGGTTEAFF
d_call: TRBD1
j_call: TRBJ1-1
v_call: TRBV5-1
clone_size: -

cdr3_nt: TGTGCCAGCAGTTACGATGGACTAGCGGGTTACAATGAGCAGTTCTTC
cdr3_aa: CASSYDGLAGYNEQFF
d_call: TRBD2
j_call: TRBJ2-1
v_call: TRBV6-5
clone_size: -

cdr3_nt: TGTGCCAGCTCACCATCATCAGGGGAAGATAGCTACACCTTC
cdr3_aa: CASSPSSGEDSYTF
d_call: -
j_call: TRBJ1-2
v_call: TRBV18
clone_size: once

cdr3_nt: TGTGCCAGCGGGGACAGGGAAAACTATGGCTACACCTTC
cdr3_aa: CASGDRENYGYTF
d_call: TRBD1
j_call: TRBJ1-2
v_call: TRBV27
clone_size: -

cdr3_nt: TGTGCCAGCACGATAGCGGGGGGGTCTTACGAGCAGTACTTC
cdr3_aa: CASTIAGGSYEQYF
d_call: TRBD2
j_call: TRBJ2-7
v_call: TRBV6-1
clone_size: -

cdr3_nt: TGTGCCAGTAGCCTACTAGCGGGGGGGTCACGGGATGAGCAGTTCTTC
cdr3_aa: CASSLLAGGSRDEQFF
d_call: TRBD2
j_call: TRBJ2-1
v_call: TRBV19
clone_size: few

cdr3_nt: TGTGCCAGCAGTGGTGGACAGGGGGCCTATATGAACACTGAAGCTTTCTTT
cdr3_aa: CASSGGQGAYMNTEAFF
d_call: TRBD1
j_call: TRBJ1-1
v_call: TRBV25-1
clone_size: -

cdr3_nt: TGTGCCATCAGTGAGTCCGGGGCTAGCGGATCGGTTAGCACAGATACGCAGTATTTT
cdr3_aa: CAISESGASGSVSTDTQYF
d_call: TRBD2
j_call: TRBJ2-3
v_call: TRBV10-3
clone_size: -

cdr3_nt: TGTGCCAGCAGGCGGGGACTAGCGGGGCGGAGCTCCTACGAGCAGTACTTC
cdr3_aa: CASRRGLAGRSSYEQYF
d_call: TRBD2
j_call: TRBJ2-7
v_call: TRBV28
clone_size: -

cdr3_nt: TGTGCCAGCAGTGAAGTGGACAGGGGCGAGCAGTACTTC
cdr3_aa: CASSEVDRGEQYF
d_call: TRBD1
j_call: TRBJ2-7
v_call: TRBV2
clone_size: -

cdr3_nt: TGCGCCAGCAGCTGGAGGGACAGGGGAAACATTCAGTACTTC
cdr3_aa: CASSWRDRGNIQYF
d_call: TRBD1
j_call: TRBJ2-4
v_call: TRBV5-1
clone_size: -

cdr3_nt: TGCGCCAGCAGCTTGGACCCAGGCTACAATGAGCAGTTCTTC
cdr3_aa: CASSLDPGYNEQFF
d_call: -
j_call: TRBJ2-1
v_call: TRBV5-1
clone_size: few

cdr3_nt: TGTGCCAGCAGTTATATCAGGGGGTGGAACACTGAAGCTTTCTTT
cdr3_aa: CASSYIRGWNTEAFF
d_call: TRBD1
j_call: TRBJ1-1
v_call: TRBV6-5
clone_size: -

cdr3_nt: TGTGCCAGCAGTTACTCCGACAGGGCGGCCTATGGCTACACCTTC
cdr3_aa: CASSYSDRAAYGYTF
d_call: TRBD1
j_call: TRBJ1-2
v_call: TRBV6-5
clone_size: -

cdr3_nt: TGTGCCAGCAGCTTAGTCGGCGGGAGTGGCCCGCCCAATGAGCAGTTCTTC
cdr3_aa: CASSLVGGSGPPNEQFF
d_call: TRBD2
j_call: TRBJ2-1
v_call: TRBV7-2
clone_size: -

cdr3_nt: TGTGCCAGCAACTTTAACGGGGAGCTGTTTTTT
cdr3_aa: CASNFNGELFF
d_call: -
j_call: TRBJ2-2
v_call: TRBV7-6
clone_size: -

cdr3_nt: TGTGCCAGCAGGGCAGGCTACGGCACAGATACGCAGTATTTT
cdr3_aa: CASRAGYGTDTQYF
d_call: -
j_call: TRBJ2-3
v_call: TRBV6-1
clone_size: -

cdr3_nt: TGCGCCGCCCGCCGGGCGAACACCGGGGAGCTGTTTTTT
cdr3_aa: CAARRANTGELFF
d_call: -
j_call: TRBJ2-2
v_call: TRBV10-2
clone_size: few

cdr3_nt: TGTGCTAGCAGCTTTAACCCCCAGGGTGCGGTCACCGGGGAGCTGTTTTTT
cdr3_aa: CASSFNPQGAVTGELFF
d_call: -
j_call: TRBJ2-2
v_call: TRBV7-7
clone_size: -

cdr3_nt: TGTGCCAGCAGTTACTCTAGCGGGGCCGAGCAGTTCTTC
cdr3_aa: CASSYSSGAEQFF
d_call: TRBD2
j_call: TRBJ2-1
v_call: TRBV6-6
clone_size: -

cdr3_nt: TGTGCCAGTAGTATAGGCGGACAAGTAATCGAAGCTTTCTTT
cdr3_aa: CASSIGGQVIEAFF
d_call: -
j_call: TRBJ1-1
v_call: TRBV19
clone_size: -

cdr3_nt: TGTGCCAGCAGCCTGAGGGAAGGAAACACCATATATTTT
cdr3_aa: CASSLREGNTIYF
d_call: -
j_call: TRBJ1-3
v_call: TRBV27
clone_size: -

cdr3_nt: TGCGCCAGCAATCGCGAGATGAACACTGAAGCTTTCTTT
cdr3_aa: CASNREMNTEAFF
d_call: -
j_call: TRBJ1-1
v_call: TRBV5-1
clone_size: -

cdr3_nt: TGTGCCAGCAGATTAGACGGAGCTAACTATGGCTACACCTTC
cdr3_aa: CASRLDGANYGYTF
d_call: -
j_call: TRBJ1-2
v_call: TRBV25-1
clone_size: -

cdr3_nt: TGTGCCAGCAGCTCTATACTCCGTACAGGCGCAGATACGCAGTATTTT
cdr3_aa: CASSSILRTGADTQYF
d_call: -
j_call: TRBJ2-3
v_call: TRBV7-2
clone_size: -

cdr3_nt: TGTGCCAGCCGCCCAGGCTCCTACAATGAGCAGTTCTTC
cdr3_aa: CASRPGSYNEQFF
d_call: -
j_call: TRBJ2-1
v_call: TRBV11-2
clone_size: -

cdr3_nt: TGTGCCAGTAGGCATACGGGACTAGCGGGAGTGGGTTATTACAATGAGCAGTTCTTC
cdr3_aa: CASRHTGLAGVGYYNEQFF
d_call: TRBD2
j_call: TRBJ2-1
v_call: TRBV19
clone_size: -

cdr3_nt: TGTGCCAGCAGTTTAGCGATAGATCTCGGGGAACTGTTTTTT
cdr3_aa: CASSLAIDLGELFF
d_call: -
j_call: TRBJ1-4
v_call: TRBV27
clone_size: few

cdr3_nt: TGTGCCAGCAGCTTGACCGGGGGGCACATTCAGTACTTC
cdr3_aa: CASSLTGGHIQYF
d_call: -
j_call: TRBJ2-4
v_call: TRBV5-6
clone_size: -

cdr3_nt: TGTGCCAGCAGCCCTGGGGCGGATTCACCCCTCCACTTT
cdr3_aa: CASSPGADSPLHF
d_call: -
j_call: TRBJ1-6
v_call: TRBV11-2
clone_size: few

cdr3_nt: TGTGCCAGCAGCTTAGCCCCGATGACAGGTGAAGCTTTCTTT
cdr3_aa: CASSLAPMTGEAFF
d_call: -
j_call: TRBJ1-1
v_call: TRBV11-2
clone_size: -

cdr3_nt: TGTGCCAGCAGTTTAGGGGGGACAGTGAAAGAGACCCAGTACTTC
cdr3_aa: CASSLGGTVKETQYF
d_call: -
j_call: TRBJ2-5
v_call: TRBV27
clone_size: -

cdr3_nt: TGTGCCAGCAGCGCACCGGGGGGATACAATGAGCAGTTCTTC
cdr3_aa: CASSAPGGYNEQFF
d_call: TRBD2
j_call: TRBJ2-1
v_call: TRBV9
clone_size: few

cdr3_nt: TGTGCTAGTGGTTTGGTAGGGGACATCCGCACAGATACGCAGTATTTT
cdr3_aa: CASGLVGDIRTDTQYF
d_call: -
j_call: TRBJ2-3
v_call: TRBV12-5
clone_size: -

cdr3_nt: TGCGCCAGCAGCCAAGATACCACAGGGGGTTTGGACACTGAAGCTTTCTTT
cdr3_aa: CASSQDTTGGLDTEAFF
d_call: TRBD1
j_call: TRBJ1-1
v_call: TRBV4-1
clone_size: -

cdr3_nt: TGTGCCAGCAGCGCGGGACTAGCGGGGACCTACGAGCAGTACTTC
cdr3_aa: CASSAGLAGTYEQYF
d_call: TRBD2
j_call: TRBJ2-7
v_call: TRBV9
clone_size: -